In its sample, the clone carrying this T cell receptor (beta chain) was seen many times. Its antigen remains unknown. Trimming shortened V by 3 bases and J by 9 bases, and 9 bases separated the two germline ends. CDR3 size: 12 residues. The germline V gene has CDR1 LGHDT and CDR2 YNNKEL (reference sequence). The sample is drawn from a study of identical twins. Study results and caveats: Fewer insertions marked abundant cord blood beta clonotypes; young adult naive trended weakly, memory not at all.

TCRdb itself ran the 5' RACE reads through MiXCR, one entry per CDR3 protein. The sample lists about 530,000 distinct CDR3 sequences, roughly 15% seen once, with roughly 0.42% in the top ten. The sample was also reused in another study, on yellow fever vaccine responses in identical twins.

The sample taken for sequencing was CD4+ T cells sorted from blood. This receptor was taken from a woman between 18 and 29 years old in good health. The V and J genes are TRBV3-1 and TRBJ2-1, with a weak D call TRBD2 (6 bases). The CDR3: CASSHQAGEQFF. The CDR3 DNA is TGTGCCAGCAGCCACCAAGCGGGTGAGCAGTTCTTC.